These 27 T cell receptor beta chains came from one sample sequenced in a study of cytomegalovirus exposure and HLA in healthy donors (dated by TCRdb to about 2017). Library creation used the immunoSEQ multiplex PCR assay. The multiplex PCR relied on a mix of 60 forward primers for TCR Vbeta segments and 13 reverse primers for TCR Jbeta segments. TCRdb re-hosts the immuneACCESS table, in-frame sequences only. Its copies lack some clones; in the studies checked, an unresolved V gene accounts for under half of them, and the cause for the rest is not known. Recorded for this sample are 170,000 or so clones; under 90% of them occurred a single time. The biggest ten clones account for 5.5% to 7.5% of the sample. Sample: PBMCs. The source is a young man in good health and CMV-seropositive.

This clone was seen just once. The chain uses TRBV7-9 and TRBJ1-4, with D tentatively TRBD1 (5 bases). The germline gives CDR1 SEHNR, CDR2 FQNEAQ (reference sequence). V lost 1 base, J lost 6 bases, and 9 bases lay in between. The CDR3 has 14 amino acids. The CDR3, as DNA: TGTGCCAGCAGCTTAGGGCCCAGGGATGAAAAACTGTTTTTT. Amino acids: CASSLGPRDEKLFF.

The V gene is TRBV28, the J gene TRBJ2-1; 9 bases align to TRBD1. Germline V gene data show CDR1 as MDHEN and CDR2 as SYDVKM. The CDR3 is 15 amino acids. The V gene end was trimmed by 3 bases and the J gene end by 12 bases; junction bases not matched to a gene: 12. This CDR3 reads CASSFSGVQGALQFF. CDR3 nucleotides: TGTGCCAGCAGTTTCTCCGGGGTACAGGGGGCCCTGCAGTTCTTC. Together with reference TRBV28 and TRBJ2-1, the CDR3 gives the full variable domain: DVKVTQSSRYLVKRTGEKVFLECVQDMDHENMFWYRQDPGLGLRLIYFSYDVKMKEKGDIPEGYSVSREKKERFSLILESASTNQTSMYLCASSFSGVQGALQFFGPGTRLTVL.

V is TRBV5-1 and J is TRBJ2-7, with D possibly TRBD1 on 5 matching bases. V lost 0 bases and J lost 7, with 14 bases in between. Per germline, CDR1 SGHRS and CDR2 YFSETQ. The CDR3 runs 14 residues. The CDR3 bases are TGCGCCAGCAGCTTGGGGCAGGTCCAGGGTGAGCAGTACTTC. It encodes CASSLGQVQGEQYF.

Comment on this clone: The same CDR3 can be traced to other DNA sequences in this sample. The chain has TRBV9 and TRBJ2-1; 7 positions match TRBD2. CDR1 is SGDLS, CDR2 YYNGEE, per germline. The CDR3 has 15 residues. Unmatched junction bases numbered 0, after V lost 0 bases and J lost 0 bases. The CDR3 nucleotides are TGTGCCAGCAGCGTAGCGGGGGGCTCCTACAATGAGCAGTTCTTC. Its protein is CASSVAGGSYNEQFF.

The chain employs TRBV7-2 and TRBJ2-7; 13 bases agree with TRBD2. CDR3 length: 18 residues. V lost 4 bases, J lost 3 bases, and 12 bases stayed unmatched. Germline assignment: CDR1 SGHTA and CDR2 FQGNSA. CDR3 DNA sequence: TGTGCCAGCAGCTCTCGCCCTATACTAGCGGGGGGGCACTACGAGCAGTACTTC. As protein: CASSSRPILAGGHYEQYF.

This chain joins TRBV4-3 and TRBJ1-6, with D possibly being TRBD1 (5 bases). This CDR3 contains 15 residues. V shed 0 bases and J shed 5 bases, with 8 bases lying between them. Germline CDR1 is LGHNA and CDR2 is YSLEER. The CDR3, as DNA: TGCGCCAGCAGCCAAGATACCAGGGATAATTCACCCCTCCACTTT. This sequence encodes CASSQDTRDNSPLHF.

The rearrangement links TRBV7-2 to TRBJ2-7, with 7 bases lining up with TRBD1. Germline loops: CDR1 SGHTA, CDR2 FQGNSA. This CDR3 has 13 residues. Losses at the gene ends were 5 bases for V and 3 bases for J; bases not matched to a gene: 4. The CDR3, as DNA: TGTGCCAGCAGCGTGGGACAGAGCTACGAGCAGTACTTC. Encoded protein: CASSVGQSYEQYF.

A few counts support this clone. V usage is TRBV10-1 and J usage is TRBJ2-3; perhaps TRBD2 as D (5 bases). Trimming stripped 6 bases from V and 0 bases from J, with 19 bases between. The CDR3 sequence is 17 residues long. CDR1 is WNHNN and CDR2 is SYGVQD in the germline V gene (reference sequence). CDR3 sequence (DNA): TGCGCCAGCAGCACCAGCAGAGGGTTTACTAGCACAGATACGCAGTATTTT. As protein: CASSTSRGFTSTDTQYF.

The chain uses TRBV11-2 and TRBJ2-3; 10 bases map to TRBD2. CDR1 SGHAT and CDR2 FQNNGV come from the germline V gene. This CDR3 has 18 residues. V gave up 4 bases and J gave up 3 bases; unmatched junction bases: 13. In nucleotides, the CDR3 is TGTGCCAGCAGCTCAAGCGGGAGGGCGGTAATGTTTACAGATACGCAGTATTTT. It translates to CASSSSGRAVMFTDTQYF.

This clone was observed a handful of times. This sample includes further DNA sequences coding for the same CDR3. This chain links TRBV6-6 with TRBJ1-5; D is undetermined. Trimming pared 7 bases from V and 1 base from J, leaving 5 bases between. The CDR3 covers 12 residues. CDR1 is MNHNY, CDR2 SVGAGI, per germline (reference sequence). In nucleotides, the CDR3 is TGTGCCAGCACCCTAAGCAATCAGCCCCAGCATTTT. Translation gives CASTLSNQPQHF.

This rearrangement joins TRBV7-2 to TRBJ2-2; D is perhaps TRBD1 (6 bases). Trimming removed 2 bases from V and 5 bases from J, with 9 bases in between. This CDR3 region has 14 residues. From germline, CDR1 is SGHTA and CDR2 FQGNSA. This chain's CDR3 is CASSLRTETGELFF. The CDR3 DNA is TGTGCCAGCAGCTTAAGGACAGAGACCGGGGAGCTGTTTTTT. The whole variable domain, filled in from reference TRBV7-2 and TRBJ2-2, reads GAGVSQSPSNKVTEKGKDVELRCDPISGHTALYWYRQSLGQGLEFLIYFQGNSAPDKSGLPSDRFSAERTGGSVSTLTIQRTQQEDSAVYLCASSLRTETGELFFGEGSRLTVL.

Here the CDR3 reads CASSQASFRDSGGAQYF. The CDR3 nucleotides are TGTGCCAGCAGCCAAGCTTCCTTCCGGGACTCAGGCGGCGCGCAGTATTTT. The chain joins TRBV4-2 to TRBJ2-3; possible D gene TRBD2, 6 bases. CDR3 length equals 17 residues. V was trimmed by 1 base and J by 10 bases, leaving 24 bases between them. CDR1 is LGHNA and CDR2 is YNFKEQ in the germline V gene.

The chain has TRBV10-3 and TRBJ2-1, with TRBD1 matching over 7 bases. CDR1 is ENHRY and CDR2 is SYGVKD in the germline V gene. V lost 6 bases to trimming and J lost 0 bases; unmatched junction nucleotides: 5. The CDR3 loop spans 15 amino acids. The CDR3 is CAIRRGQNSYNEQFF. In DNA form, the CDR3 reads TGTGCCATCAGGAGGGGACAGAACTCCTACAATGAGCAGTTCTTC.

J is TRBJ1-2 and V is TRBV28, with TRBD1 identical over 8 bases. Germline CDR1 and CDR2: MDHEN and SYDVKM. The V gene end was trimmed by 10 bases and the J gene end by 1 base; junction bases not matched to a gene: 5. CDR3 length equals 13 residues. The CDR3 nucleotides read TGTGCCACTCGGGGACAGGTTAACTATGGCTACACCTTC. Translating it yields CATRGQVNYGYTF.

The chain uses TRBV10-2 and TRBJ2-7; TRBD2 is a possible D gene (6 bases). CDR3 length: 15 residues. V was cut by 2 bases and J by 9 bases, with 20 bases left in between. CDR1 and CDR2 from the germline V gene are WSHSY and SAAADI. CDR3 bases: TGCGCCAGCAGTGAGCGTGGGGGGATGAGGCGGGGGCAGTACTTC. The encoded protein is CASSERGGMRRGQYF.

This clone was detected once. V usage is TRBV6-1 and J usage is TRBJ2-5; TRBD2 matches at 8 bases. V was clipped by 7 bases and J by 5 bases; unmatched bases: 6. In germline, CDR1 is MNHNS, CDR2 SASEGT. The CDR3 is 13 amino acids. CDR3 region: CASNRGGSETQYF. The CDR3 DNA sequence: TGTGCCAGCAACCGGGGGGGCAGTGAGACCCAGTACTTC.

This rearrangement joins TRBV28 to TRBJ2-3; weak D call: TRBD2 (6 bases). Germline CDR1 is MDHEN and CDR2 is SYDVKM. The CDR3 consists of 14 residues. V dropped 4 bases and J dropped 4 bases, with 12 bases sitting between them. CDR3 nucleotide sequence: TGTGCCAGCAGTTCAGTAGCGGCGGCAGATACGCAGTATTTT. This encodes CASSSVAAADTQYF.

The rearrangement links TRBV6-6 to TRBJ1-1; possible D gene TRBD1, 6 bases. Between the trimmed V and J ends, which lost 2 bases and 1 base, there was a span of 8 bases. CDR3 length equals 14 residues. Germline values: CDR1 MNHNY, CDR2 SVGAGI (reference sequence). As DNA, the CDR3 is TGTGCCAGCAGTTACCGGGACAAGAACACTGAAGCTTTCTTT. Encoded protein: CASSYRDKNTEAFF.

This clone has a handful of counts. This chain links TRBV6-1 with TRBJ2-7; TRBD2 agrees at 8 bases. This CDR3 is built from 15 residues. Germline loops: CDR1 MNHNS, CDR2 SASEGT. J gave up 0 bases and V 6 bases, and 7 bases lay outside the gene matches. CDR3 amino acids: CASRELAGSSYEQYF. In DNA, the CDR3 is TGTGCCAGCAGGGAATTAGCGGGGAGCTCCTACGAGCAGTACTTC.

The CDR3 is CASSLPGRAGAGELFF. CDR3 DNA: TGTGCCAGCAGTTTGCCGGGGAGGGCCGGGGCCGGGGAGCTGTTTTTT. The V and J genes are TRBV27 and TRBJ2-2; TRBD2 matches 7 bases. The CDR3 contains 16 residues. Germline CDR1 reads MNHEY; CDR2 reads SMNVEV (reference sequence). Trimming took 3 bases from V and 6 from J; bases not matched to a gene: 10.

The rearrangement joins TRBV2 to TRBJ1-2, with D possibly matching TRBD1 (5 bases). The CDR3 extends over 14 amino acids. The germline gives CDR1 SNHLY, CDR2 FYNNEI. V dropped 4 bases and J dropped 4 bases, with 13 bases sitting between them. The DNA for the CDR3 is TGTGCCAGCAGTGGTCTAGGGGAGGCCTATGGCTACACCTTC. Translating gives CASSGLGEAYGYTF.

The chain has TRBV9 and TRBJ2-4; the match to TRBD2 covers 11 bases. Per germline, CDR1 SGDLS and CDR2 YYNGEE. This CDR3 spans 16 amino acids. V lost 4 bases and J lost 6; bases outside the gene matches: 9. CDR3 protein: CASSSGLAGTGNIQYF. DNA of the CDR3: TGTGCCAGCAGCTCCGGACTAGCGGGTACGGGAAACATTCAGTACTTC.

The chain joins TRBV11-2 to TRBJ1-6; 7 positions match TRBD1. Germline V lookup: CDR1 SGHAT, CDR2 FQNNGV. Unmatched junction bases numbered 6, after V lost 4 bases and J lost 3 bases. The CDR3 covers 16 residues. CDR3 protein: CASSWGDSLYNSPLHF. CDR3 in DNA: TGTGCCAGCAGCTGGGGGGACAGCCTCTATAATTCACCCCTCCACTTT.

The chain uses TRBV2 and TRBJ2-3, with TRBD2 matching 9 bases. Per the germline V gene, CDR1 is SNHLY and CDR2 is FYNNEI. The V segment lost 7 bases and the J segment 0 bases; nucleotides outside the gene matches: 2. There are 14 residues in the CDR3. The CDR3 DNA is TGTGCCAGCACAGCGGGGGGAAGCACAGATACGCAGTATTTT. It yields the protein CASTAGGSTDTQYF.

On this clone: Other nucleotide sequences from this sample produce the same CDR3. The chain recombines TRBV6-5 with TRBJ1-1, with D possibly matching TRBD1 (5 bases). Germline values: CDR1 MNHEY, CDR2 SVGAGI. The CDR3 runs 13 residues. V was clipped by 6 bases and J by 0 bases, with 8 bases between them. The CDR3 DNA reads TGTGCCAGCAGCTTGACAGTGAACACTGAAGCTTTCTTT. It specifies CASSLTVNTEAFF.

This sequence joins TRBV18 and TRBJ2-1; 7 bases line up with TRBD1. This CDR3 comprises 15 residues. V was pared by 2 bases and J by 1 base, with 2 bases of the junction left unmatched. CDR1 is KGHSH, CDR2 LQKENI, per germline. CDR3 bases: TGTGCCAGCTCACCATCGGGACAGTCCTACAATGAGCAGTTCTTC. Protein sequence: CASSPSGQSYNEQFF.

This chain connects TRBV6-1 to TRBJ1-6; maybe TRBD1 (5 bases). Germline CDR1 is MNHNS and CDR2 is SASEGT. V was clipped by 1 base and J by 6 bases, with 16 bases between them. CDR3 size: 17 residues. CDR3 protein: CASSEVETGVANSPLHF. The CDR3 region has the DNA TGTGCCAGCAGTGAAGTCGAGACGGGGGTCGCTAATTCACCCCTCCACTTT.